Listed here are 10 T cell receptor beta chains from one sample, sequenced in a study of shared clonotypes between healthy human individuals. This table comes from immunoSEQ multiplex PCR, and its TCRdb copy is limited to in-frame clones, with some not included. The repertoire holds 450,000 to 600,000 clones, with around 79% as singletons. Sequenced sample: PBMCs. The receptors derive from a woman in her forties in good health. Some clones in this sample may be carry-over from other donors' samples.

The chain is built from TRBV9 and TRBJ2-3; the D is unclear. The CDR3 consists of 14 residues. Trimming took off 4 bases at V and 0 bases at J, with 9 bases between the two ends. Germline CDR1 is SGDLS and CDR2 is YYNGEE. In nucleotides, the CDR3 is TGTGCCAGCAGCCCCCCCGCTAGCACAGATACGCAGTATTTT. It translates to CASSPPASTDTQYF.

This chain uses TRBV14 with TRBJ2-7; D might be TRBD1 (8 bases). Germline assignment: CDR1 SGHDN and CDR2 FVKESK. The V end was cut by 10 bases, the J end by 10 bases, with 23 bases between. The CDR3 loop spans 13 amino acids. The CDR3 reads CATNRGGLGGQYF. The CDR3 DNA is TGTGCCACAAACAGGGGGGGCCTGGGAGGACAGTACTTC.

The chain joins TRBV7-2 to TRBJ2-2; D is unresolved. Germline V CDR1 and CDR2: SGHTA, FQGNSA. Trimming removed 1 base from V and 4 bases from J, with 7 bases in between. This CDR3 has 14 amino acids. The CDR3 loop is CASSLEASTGELFF. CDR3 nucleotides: TGTGCCAGCAGCTTAGAGGCTAGCACCGGGGAGCTGTTTTTT.

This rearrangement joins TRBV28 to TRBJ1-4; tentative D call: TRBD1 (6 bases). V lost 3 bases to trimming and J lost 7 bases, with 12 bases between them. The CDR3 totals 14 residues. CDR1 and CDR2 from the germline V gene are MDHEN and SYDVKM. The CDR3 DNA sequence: TGTGCCAGCAGTTTGGTGGCAGGGGTTGAAAAACTGTTTTTT. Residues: CASSLVAGVEKLFF.

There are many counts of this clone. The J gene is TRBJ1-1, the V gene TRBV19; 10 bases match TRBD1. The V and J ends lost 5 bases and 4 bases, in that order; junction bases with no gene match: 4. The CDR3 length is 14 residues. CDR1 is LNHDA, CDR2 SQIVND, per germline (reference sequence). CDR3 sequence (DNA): TGTGCCAGTAGTCCTCGGACAGGGGGCACTGAAGCTTTCTTT. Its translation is CASSPRTGGTEAFF.

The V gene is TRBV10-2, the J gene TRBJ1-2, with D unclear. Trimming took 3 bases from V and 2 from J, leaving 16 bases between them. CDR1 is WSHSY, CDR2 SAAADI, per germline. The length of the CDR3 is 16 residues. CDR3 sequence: CASSDPTLPKNYGYTF. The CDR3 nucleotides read TGCGCCAGCAGTGACCCGACACTTCCCAAGAACTATGGCTACACCTTC.

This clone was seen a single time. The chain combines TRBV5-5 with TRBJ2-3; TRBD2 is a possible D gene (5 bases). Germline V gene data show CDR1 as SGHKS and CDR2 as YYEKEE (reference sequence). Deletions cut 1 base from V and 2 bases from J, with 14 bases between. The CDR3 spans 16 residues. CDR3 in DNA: TGTGCCAGCAGCTTGAAATGGAGCGGCCCCACAGATACGCAGTATTTT. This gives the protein CASSLKWSGPTDTQYF.

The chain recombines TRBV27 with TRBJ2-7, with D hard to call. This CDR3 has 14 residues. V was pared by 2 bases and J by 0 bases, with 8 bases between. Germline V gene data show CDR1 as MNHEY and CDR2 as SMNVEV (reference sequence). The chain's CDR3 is CASSLSELSYEQYF. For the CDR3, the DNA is TGTGCCAGCAGTTTAAGTGAACTCTCCTACGAGCAGTACTTC.

The CDR3 sequence: CASSLTGQGEETQYF. DNA of the CDR3: TGCGCCAGCAGCTTAACTGGACAGGGAGAAGAGACCCAGTACTTC. The chain combines TRBV5-1 with TRBJ2-5; 8 positions agree with TRBD1. With 2 bases clipped from V and 3 bases from J, the junction kept 6 bases outside the gene matches. Germline CDR1 SGHRS, CDR2 YFSETQ. This CDR3 has 15 amino acids. Using reference TRBV5-1 and TRBJ2-5 for the parts outside the CDR3, the full variable domain is KAGVTQTPRYLIKTRGQQVTLSCSPISGHRSVSWYQQTPGQGLQFLFEYFSETQRNKGNFPGRFSGRQFSNSRSEMNVSTLELGDSALYLCASSLTGQGEETQYFGPGTRLLVL.

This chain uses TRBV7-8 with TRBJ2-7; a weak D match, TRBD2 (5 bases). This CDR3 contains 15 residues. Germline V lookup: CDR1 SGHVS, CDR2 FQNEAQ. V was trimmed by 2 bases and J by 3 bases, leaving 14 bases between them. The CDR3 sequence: CASSLRLMGSYEQYF. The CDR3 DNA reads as TGTGCCAGCAGCTTAAGACTCATGGGGAGCTACGAGCAGTACTTC.